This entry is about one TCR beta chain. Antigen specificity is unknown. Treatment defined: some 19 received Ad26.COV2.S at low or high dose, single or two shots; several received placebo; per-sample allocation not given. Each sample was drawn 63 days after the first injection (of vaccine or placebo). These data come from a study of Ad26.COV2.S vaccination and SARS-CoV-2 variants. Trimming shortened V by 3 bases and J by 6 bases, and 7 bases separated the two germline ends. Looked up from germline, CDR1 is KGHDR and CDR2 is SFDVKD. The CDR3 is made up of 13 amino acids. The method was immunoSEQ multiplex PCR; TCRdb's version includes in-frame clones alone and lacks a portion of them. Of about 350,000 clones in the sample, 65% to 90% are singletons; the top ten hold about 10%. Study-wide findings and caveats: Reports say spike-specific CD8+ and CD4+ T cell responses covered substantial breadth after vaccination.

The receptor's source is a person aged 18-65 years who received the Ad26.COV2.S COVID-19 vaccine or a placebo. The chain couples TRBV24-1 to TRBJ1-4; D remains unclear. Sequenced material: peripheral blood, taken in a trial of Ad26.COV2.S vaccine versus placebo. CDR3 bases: TGTGCCACCAGTGATGGCAGTCATGAAAAACTGTTTTTT. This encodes CATSDGSHEKLFF.